These 26 T cell receptor beta chains came from one sample sequenced in a study of cytomegalovirus exposure and HLA in healthy donors. Both 60 Vbeta primers and 13 Jbeta primers went into the PCR. Sequencing used immunoSEQ multiplex PCR; TCRdb keeps in-frame clones, though not all of them. The table shows 150,000 to 200,000 clones, with about 80% occurring only once. The sample comprised PBMCs. These TCRs come from a woman under 40 in good health and CMV-seronegative.

This chain links TRBV7-9 with TRBJ2-1; D call uncertain. V gave up 8 bases and J gave up 2 bases, with 7 bases separating them. Germline CDR1 SEHNR, CDR2 FQNEAQ (reference sequence). The CDR3 is made up of 12 amino acids. CDR3 residues: CASGGAYNEQFF. CDR3 DNA sequence: TGTGCCAGCGGCGGAGCCTACAATGAGCAGTTCTTC.

The chain combines TRBV28 with TRBJ1-3; TRBD1 aligns across 9 bases. Per the germline V gene, CDR1 is MDHEN and CDR2 is SYDVKM. CDR3 length equals 14 residues. V dropped 11 bases and J dropped 1; count of bases not matched to a gene: 6. The CDR3 DNA reads as TGTGCCGGGAGGACAGGGGAATCTGGAAACACCATATATTTT. Translated: CAGRTGESGNTIYF.

The chain couples TRBV5-4 to TRBJ1-2; the D is unclear. This CDR3 comprises 11 residues. The germline V gene encodes CDR1 SGHNT and CDR2 YYREEE (reference sequence). Trimming left V 4 bases short and J 4 bases short, with 5 bases between. This chain's CDR3 is CASSNSYGYTF. The CDR3 DNA follows: TGTGCCAGCAGCAACAGCTATGGCTACACCTTC.

The CDR3, as DNA: TGTGCCAGCAGGCCAACAGGGGGCGACGAGCAGTACTTC. Its protein is CASRPTGGDEQYF. The chain joins TRBV2 to TRBJ2-7, with 9 bases aligning to TRBD1. Germline CDR1 is SNHLY and CDR2 is FYNNEI. The CDR3 runs 13 residues. The J segment lost 5 bases and the V segment lost 6 bases, leaving 5 bases of the junction unmatched.

This rearrangement joins TRBV4-1 to TRBJ2-3, with 10 bases fitting TRBD1. The CDR3 is 15 amino acids. The germline V gene has CDR1 MGHRA and CDR2 YSYEKL. V shed 3 bases and J 4 bases; nucleotides not matched to a gene: 4. The CDR3 loop is CASSQGQGRADTQYF. CDR3 in DNA: TGCGCCAGCAGCCAGGGACAGGGGCGGGCAGATACGCAGTATTTT.

In this sample, this clone turned up a few times. Within the sample, other DNA sequences also encode this same CDR3. The chain recombines TRBV6-4 with TRBJ2-1; D might be TRBD1 (5 bases). The CDR3 extends over 13 amino acids. Looked up from germline, CDR1 is MRHNA and CDR2 is SNTAGT. The germline V and J ends were trimmed by 0 bases and 6 bases, with 6 bases remaining between them. This CDR3 reads CASSDSGLNEQFF. For the CDR3, the DNA is TGTGCCAGCAGTGACTCGGGGCTCAATGAGCAGTTCTTC.

V usage is TRBV10-3 and J usage is TRBJ1-6; TRBD1 might be the D (5 bases). The CDR3 has 13 residues. Trimming cost V 0 bases and J 8 bases, with 5 bases left between them. Germline V CDR1 and CDR2: ENHRY, SYGVKD. CDR3 in DNA: TGTGCCATCAGTGAGTCGACAGATTCACCCCTCCACTTT. It specifies CAISESTDSPLHF.

This clone was seen a few times. The rearrangement joins TRBV28 to TRBJ1-5, with D possibly matching TRBD1 (5 bases). CDR1 MDHEN and CDR2 SYDVKM come from the germline V gene. The CDR3 has 15 residues. The germline V and J ends were trimmed by 7 bases and 2 bases, with 15 bases remaining between them. CDR3 sequence: CASTQWRGGNQPQHF. For the CDR3, the DNA is TGTGCCAGCACCCAGTGGAGGGGAGGCAATCAGCCCCAGCATTTT.

V is TRBV7-9 and J is TRBJ2-5; 12 bases are shared with TRBD2. The V segment lost 5 bases and the J segment 5 bases; nucleotides outside the gene matches: 15. The germline gives CDR1 SEHNR, CDR2 FQNEAQ (reference sequence). CDR3 length equals 18 residues. As DNA, the CDR3 is TGTGCCAGCAGCGGCCGCGAGGCTAGCGGGAGGGCCTATGAGACCCAGTACTTC. Amino acids: CASSGREASGRAYETQYF.

The rearrangement uses TRBV4-3 and TRBJ2-6, with D perhaps TRBD1 (8 bases). V lost 3 bases to trimming and J lost 2 bases, with 17 bases between them. This CDR3 has 18 amino acids. Germline assignment: CDR1 LGHNA and CDR2 YSLEER. CDR3 in DNA: TGCGCCAGCAGCCACGGTTACAGGGGGGGAACTGGGGCCAACGTCCTGACTTTC. Translated, it gives CASSHGYRGGTGANVLTF.

V and J are TRBV9 and TRBJ2-1; the match to TRBD2 covers 12 bases. In germline, CDR1 is SGDLS, CDR2 YYNGEE. Unmatched junction bases numbered 5, after V lost 4 bases and J lost 6 bases. This CDR3 comprises 15 residues. CDR3 sequence reads: CASSPGLAGSNEQFF. The CDR3 nucleotides read TGTGCCAGCAGCCCCGGACTAGCGGGGTCCAATGAGCAGTTCTTC.

This chain uses TRBV7-2 with TRBJ2-2, with 8 bases aligning to TRBD1. This CDR3 region has 16 residues. The germline V gene encodes CDR1 SGHTA and CDR2 FQGNSA. With 1 base clipped from V and 8 bases from J, the junction kept 9 bases outside the gene matches. For the CDR3, the DNA is TGTGCCAGCAGCTTAGTGGGGGACAGGCGTTGGGGGGAGCTGTTTTTT. Translated, it gives CASSLVGDRRWGELFF.

This clone was counted once. J is TRBJ1-5 and V is TRBV2, with 7 bases lining up with TRBD1. Looked up from germline, CDR1 is SNHLY and CDR2 is FYNNEI. CDR3 length: 15 amino acids. After removal of 5 bases from V and 3 bases from J, the junction contained 7 bases not matched to a gene. The CDR3, as DNA: TGTGCCAGCAGTCGACAGGGATTGAACAATCAGCCCCAGCATTTT. It yields the protein CASSRQGLNNQPQHF.

V usage is TRBV7-3 and J usage is TRBJ2-2; D uncertain. The V gene lost 2 bases and the J gene lost 6 bases, with 7 bases spanning the gap. Germline lookup yields CDR1 SGHTA and CDR2 FQGTGA. The CDR3 spans 13 residues. CDR3 DNA: TGTGCCAGCAGCTTACAAGCCGCCGGGGAGCTGTTTTTT. Amino acids: CASSLQAAGELFF.

V usage is TRBV29-1 and J usage is TRBJ1-2; 9 bases line up with TRBD1. Trimming took 7 bases from V and 6 from J; bases not matched to a gene: 6. The CDR3 is 12 amino acids. CDR1 SQVTM and CDR2 ANQGSEA come from the germline V gene. In DNA, the CDR3 is TGCAGCGCCGAGGACAGGGGCCATGGCTACACCTTC. It codes for CSAEDRGHGYTF.

The genes are TRBV5-1 and TRBJ2-3; perhaps TRBD2 as D (6 bases). Germline V gene lookup returns CDR1 SGHRS and CDR2 YFSETQ. V lost 0 bases to trimming and J lost 0 bases, with 11 bases between them. The CDR3 totals 16 residues. The CDR3 loop reads CASSLGAGTSTDTQYF. DNA of the CDR3: TGCGCCAGCAGCTTGGGTGCGGGGACCAGCACAGATACGCAGTATTTT.

The chain recombines TRBV5-4 with TRBJ2-2; TRBD2 matches at 8 bases. The CDR3 contains 17 residues. Losses at the gene ends were 4 bases for V and 3 bases for J; bases not matched to a gene: 11. From germline, CDR1 is SGHNT and CDR2 YYREEE (reference sequence). CDR3 protein: CASSHWGSRGDTGELFF. In DNA form, the CDR3 reads TGTGCCAGCAGCCACTGGGGGTCGCGGGGGGACACCGGGGAGCTGTTTTTT. Full variable domain (rest looked up from reference TRBV5-4 and TRBJ2-2): ETGVTQSPTHLIKTRGQQVTLRCSSQSGHNTVSWYQQALGQGPQFIFQYYREEENGRGNFPPRFSGLQFPNYSSELNVNALELDDSALYLCASSHWGSRGDTGELFFGEGSRLTVL.

The rearrangement joins TRBV19 to TRBJ1-5; TRBD1 is a possible D gene (6 bases). Germline assignment: CDR1 LNHDA and CDR2 SQIVND (reference sequence). The CDR3 totals 15 residues. The V end lost 3 bases, the J end lost 0 bases, and 9 bases lay between the germline ends. This CDR3 is CASSIGQYSNQPQHF. The CDR3 DNA reads as TGTGCCAGTAGTATCGGACAGTATAGCAATCAGCCCCAGCATTTT.

This clone was observed a handful of times. The chain has TRBV5-1 and TRBJ2-7; 12 nucleotides match TRBD2. The CDR3 totals 16 residues. Germline V gene sequence: CDR1 SGHRS, CDR2 YFSETQ. Losses at the gene ends were 0 bases for V and 2 bases for J; bases not matched to a gene: 3. The CDR3 is CASSLEASGRAYEQYF. In DNA, the CDR3 is TGCGCCAGCAGCTTGGAGGCTAGCGGGAGGGCCTACGAGCAGTACTTC.

The rearrangement links TRBV28 to TRBJ2-7, with D maybe TRBD2 (6 bases). This CDR3 comprises 14 residues. The ends were cut back, 3 bases at V and 2 bases at J, with 11 bases in the middle. Germline-derived CDR1 and CDR2 are MDHEN and SYDVKM. CDR3 residues: CASSLRGTPYEQYF. The CDR3 DNA follows: TGTGCCAGCAGTTTGCGGGGAACGCCCTACGAGCAGTACTTC.

Concerning this clone itself: An end of the junction differs from the germline gene, which may be a read error. This chain links TRBV7-9 with TRBJ2-7, with 14 bases matching TRBD2. The CDR3 contains 15 residues. CDR1 and CDR2 from the germline V gene are SEHNR and FQNEAQ (reference sequence). The CDR3 loop reads CSSSLTSGGAYEQYF. The CDR3 DNA follows: TGTTCCAGCAGCTTGACTAGCGGGGGGGCCTACGAGCAGTACTTC.

J is TRBJ2-7 and V is TRBV7-9, with 7 bases matching TRBD2. The CDR3 totals 11 residues. V shed 8 bases and J 4 bases; nucleotides not matched to a gene: 2. CDR1 SEHNR and CDR2 FQNEAQ come from the germline V gene (reference sequence). CDR3 amino acids: CASLGGYEQYF. Written as DNA, the CDR3 is TGTGCCAGCCTCGGGGGGTACGAGCAGTACTTC.

The chain couples TRBV19 to TRBJ2-1; possibly TRBD2 for D (6 bases). The germline CDR1 and CDR2 sequences are LNHDA and SQIVND (reference sequence). The V gene lost 7 bases and the J gene lost 0 bases, with 19 bases spanning the gap. This CDR3 spans 17 amino acids. As DNA, the CDR3 is TGTGCCAGTACCACCCACCGTAGCGGAAGCTCCTACAATGAGCAGTTCTTC. Its protein is CASTTHRSGSSYNEQFF.

The V call is TRBV7-9, the J call TRBJ2-1; TRBD2 matches at 10 bases. Germline V gene sequence: CDR1 SEHNR, CDR2 FQNEAQ (reference sequence). Trimming took 6 bases from V and 4 from J; bases not matched to a gene: 9. The CDR3 sequence is 16 residues long. The CDR3 here is CASRALAGAGYNEQFF. As DNA, the CDR3 is TGTGCCAGCAGGGCGCTAGCGGGGGCCGGATACAATGAGCAGTTCTTC.

The rearrangement uses TRBV5-6 and TRBJ1-5; 7 bases are a match to TRBD1. Germline CDR1 is SGHDT and CDR2 is YYEEEE. The trim removed 4 bases at V and 9 bases at J, leaving 10 bases unmatched. The CDR3 extends over 14 amino acids. Here the CDR3 reads CASSTGQQGRPQHF. The CDR3 bases are TGTGCCAGCAGCACGGGACAACAGGGGCGGCCCCAGCATTTT.

The V and J genes are TRBV5-1 and TRBJ1-2; 9 bases fit TRBD1. This CDR3 is 18 amino acids long. Germline V gene data show CDR1 as SGHRS and CDR2 as YFSETQ. V shed 4 bases and J 2 bases; nucleotides not matched to a gene: 15. As DNA, the CDR3 is TGCGCCAGCAGCAGAAGTCCCGGGACAGGGATCGGGAACTATGGCTACACCTTC. Translation gives CASSRSPGTGIGNYGYTF.